This T cell receptor beta chain is drawn from a study of beta chain features in type 1 diabetes. Looking at the study overall: Healthy donors and patients showed comparable age, gender and cell yields. Study-wide points: The VDJ junctions of type 1 diabetes patients carried fewer insertions and more deletions. PCR might show a preference for shorter templates, equally across patients and controls. Among patients with Type 1 diabetes, TCRB CDR3s were moderately but significantly shorter in every one of the four CD4+ subsets.

The sequenced template was cDNA made from the entire isolated RNA. Method: immunoSEQ multiplex PCR; TCRdb's copy keeps in-frame clones and lacks some. The sample lists some 200,000 clones; roughly 17% were seen once. CD45RO/CCR7/CD25/CD127/CD95/CD27 sorting isolated CD4+ naive, central memory, regulatory and stem cell-like memory cells. A word on this clone: No antigen is known for it.

Trimming removed 1 base from V and 4 bases from J, with 17 bases in between. The CDR3 runs 16 residues. The germline CDR1 and CDR2 sequences are LGHNA and YSLEER. This TCR came from a man aged 30-40 years with type 1 diabetes. The specimen sequenced was naive CD4+ T cells from blood. The gene calls are TRBV4-3 and TRBJ2-7; a weak D match, TRBD2 (5 bases). CDR3 DNA: TGCGCCAGCAGCCAAGGTTTCCGGGATTCAATATACGAGCAGTACTTC. Translating gives CASSQGFRDSIYEQYF.